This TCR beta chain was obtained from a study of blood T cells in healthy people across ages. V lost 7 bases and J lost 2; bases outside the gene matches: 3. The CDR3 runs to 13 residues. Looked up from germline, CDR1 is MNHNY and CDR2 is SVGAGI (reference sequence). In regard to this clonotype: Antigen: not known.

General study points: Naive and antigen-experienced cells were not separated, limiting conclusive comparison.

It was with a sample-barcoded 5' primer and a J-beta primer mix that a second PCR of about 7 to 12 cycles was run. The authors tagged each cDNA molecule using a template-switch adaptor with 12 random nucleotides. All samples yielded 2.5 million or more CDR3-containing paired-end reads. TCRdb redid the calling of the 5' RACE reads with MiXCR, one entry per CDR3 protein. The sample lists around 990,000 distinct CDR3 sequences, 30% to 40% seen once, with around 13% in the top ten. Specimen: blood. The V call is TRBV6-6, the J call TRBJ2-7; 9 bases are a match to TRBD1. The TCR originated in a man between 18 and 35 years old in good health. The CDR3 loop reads CASTGQGTYEQYF. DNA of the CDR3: TGTGCCAGCACTGGACAGGGGACCTACGAGCAGTACTTC.